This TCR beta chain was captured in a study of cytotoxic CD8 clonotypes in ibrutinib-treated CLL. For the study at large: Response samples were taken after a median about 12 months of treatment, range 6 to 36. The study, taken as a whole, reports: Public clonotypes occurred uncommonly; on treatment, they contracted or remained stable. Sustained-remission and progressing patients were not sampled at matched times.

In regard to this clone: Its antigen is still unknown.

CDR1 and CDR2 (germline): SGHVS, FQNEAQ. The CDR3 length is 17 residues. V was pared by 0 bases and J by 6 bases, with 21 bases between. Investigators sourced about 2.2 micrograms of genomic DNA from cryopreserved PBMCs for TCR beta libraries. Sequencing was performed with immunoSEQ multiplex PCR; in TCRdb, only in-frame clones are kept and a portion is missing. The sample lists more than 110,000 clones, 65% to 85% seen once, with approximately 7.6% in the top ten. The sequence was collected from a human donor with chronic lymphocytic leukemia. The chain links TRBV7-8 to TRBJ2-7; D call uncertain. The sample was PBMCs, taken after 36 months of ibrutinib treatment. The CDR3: CASSLASITRAFGEQYF. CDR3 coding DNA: TGTGCCAGCAGCTTAGCCTCTATTACAAGGGCCTTTGGCGAGCAGTACTTC.